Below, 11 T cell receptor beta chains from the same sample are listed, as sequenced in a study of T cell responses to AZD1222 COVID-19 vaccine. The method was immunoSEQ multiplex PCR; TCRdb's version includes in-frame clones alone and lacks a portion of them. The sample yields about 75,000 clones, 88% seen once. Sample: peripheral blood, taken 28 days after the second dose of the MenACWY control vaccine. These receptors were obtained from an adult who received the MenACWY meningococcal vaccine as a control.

The DNA of the CDR3 is TGTGCCAGCAGTTGGGGGGGATGGGGCAATCAGCCCCAGCATTTT. This codes for CASSWGGWGNQPQHF. V usage is TRBV6-5 and J usage is TRBJ1-5, with D perhaps TRBD1 (5 bases). In germline, CDR1 is MNHEY, CDR2 SVGAGI. The CDR3 loop spans 15 amino acids. Trimming took off 4 bases at V and 2 bases at J, with 12 bases between the two ends.

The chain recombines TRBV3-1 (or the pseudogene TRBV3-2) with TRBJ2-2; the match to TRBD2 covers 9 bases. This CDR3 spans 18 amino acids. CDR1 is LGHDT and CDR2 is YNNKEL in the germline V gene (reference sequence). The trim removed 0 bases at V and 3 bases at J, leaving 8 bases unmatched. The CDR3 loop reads CASSQEPSGVQDTGELFF. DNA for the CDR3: TGTGCCAGCAGCCAAGAGCCTAGCGGGGTCCAGGACACCGGGGAGCTGTTTTTT.

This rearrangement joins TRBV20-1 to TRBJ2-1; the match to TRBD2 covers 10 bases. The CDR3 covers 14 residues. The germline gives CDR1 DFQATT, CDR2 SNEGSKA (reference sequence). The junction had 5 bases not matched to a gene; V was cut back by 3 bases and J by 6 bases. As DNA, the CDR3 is TGCAGTGCTAGTTGGCTAGCGGGGGTCAATGAGCAGTTCTTC. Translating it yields CSASWLAGVNEQFF.

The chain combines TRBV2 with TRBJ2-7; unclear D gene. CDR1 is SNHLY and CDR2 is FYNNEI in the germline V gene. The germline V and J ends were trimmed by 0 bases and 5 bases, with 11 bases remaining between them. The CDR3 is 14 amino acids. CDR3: CASSEAPGSDEQYF. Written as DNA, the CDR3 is TGTGCCAGCAGTGAAGCGCCCGGTTCGGACGAGCAGTACTTC.

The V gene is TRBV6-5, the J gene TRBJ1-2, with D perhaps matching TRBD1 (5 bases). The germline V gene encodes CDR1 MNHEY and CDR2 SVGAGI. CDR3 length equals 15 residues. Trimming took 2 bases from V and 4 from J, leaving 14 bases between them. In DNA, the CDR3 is TGTGCCAGCAGTTACGATCAAGGGGCGGGCTATGGCTACACCTTC. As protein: CASSYDQGAGYGYTF.

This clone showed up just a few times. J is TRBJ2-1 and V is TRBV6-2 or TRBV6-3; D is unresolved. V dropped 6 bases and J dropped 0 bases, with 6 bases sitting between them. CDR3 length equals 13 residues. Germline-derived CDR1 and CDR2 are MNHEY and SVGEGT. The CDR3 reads CASSGSSYNEQFF. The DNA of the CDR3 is TGTGCCAGCAGCGGTAGCTCCTACAATGAGCAGTTCTTC.

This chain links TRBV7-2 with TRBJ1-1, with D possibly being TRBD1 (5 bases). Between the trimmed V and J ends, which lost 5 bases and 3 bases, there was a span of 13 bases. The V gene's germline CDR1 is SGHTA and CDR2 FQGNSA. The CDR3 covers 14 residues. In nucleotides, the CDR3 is TGTGCCAGCAGCCCCGAGGGGCAATACACTGAAGCTTTCTTT. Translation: CASSPEGQYTEAFF.

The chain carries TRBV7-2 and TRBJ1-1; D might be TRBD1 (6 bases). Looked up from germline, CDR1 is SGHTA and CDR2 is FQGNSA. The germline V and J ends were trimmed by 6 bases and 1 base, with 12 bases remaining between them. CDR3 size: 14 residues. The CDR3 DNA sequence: TGTGCCAGCAGTCTACAGGGCACGAACACTGAAGCTTTCTTT. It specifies CASSLQGTNTEAFF. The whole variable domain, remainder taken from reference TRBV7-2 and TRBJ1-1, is GAGVSQSPSNKVTEKGKDVELRCDPISGHTALYWYRQSLGQGLEFLIYFQGNSAPDKSGLPSDRFSAERTGGSVSTLTIQRTQQEDSAVYLCASSLQGTNTEAFFGQGTRLTVV.

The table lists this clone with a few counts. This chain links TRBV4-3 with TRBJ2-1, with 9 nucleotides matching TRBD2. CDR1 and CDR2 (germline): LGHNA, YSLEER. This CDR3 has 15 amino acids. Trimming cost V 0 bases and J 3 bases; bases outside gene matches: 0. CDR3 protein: CASSQERGGYNEQFF. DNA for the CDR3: TGCGCCAGCAGCCAAGAGCGGGGGGGCTACAATGAGCAGTTCTTC.

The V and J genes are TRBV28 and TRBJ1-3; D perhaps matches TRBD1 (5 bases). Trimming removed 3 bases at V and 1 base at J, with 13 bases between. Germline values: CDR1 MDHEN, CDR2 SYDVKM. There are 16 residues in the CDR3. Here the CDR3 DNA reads TGTGCCAGCAGTTTGAGGTCAGGGCAATCTGGAAACACCATATATTTT. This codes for CASSLRSGQSGNTIYF.

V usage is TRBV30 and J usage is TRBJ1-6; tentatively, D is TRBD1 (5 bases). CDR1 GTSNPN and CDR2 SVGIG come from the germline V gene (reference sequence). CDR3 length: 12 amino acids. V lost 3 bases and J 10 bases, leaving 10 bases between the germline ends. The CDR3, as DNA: TGTGCCTGGAGGCCGGGGGGGTCACCCCTCCACTTT. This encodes CAWRPGGSPLHF.